Sequencing of this T cell receptor (beta chain) was carried out in a study of blood T cell repertoires in COVID-19. Study at large: The United States, Italy and Spain provided the acute and convalescent COVID-19 samples.

Germline V CDR1 and CDR2: SGHTA, FQGNSA. CDR3 length: 16 amino acids. V shed 5 bases and J 1 base; nucleotides not matched to a gene: 7. Sequencing used immunoSEQ multiplex PCR; TCRdb keeps in-frame clones, though not all of them. The top ten clones hold 2% to 2.5% of a sample with 100,000 to 150,000 clones, 55% to 75% of them seen once. Material for sequencing was peripheral blood. This receptor was obtained from a woman between 65 and 79 years old with acute or convalescent COVID-19. The rearrangement links TRBV7-2 to TRBJ1-1; 10 nucleotides agree with TRBD1. CDR3 bases: TGTGCCAGCAGCCCCCGGGACAGGGGATGGAACACTGAAGCTTTCTTT. Protein: CASSPRDRGWNTEAFF. Complete variable domain (other parts from reference TRBV7-2 and TRBJ1-1): GAGVSQSPSNKVTEKGKDVELRCDPISGHTALYWYRQSLGQGLEFLIYFQGNSAPDKSGLPSDRFSAERTGGSVSTLTIQRTQQEDSAVYLCASSPRDRGWNTEAFFGQGTRLTVV.